This TCR beta chain comes out of a study of T cells after yellow fever vaccination. Overall study results and limits: Clonotype sharing between CD4 and CD8 compartments was small. Reappearance after the booster was observed for most primary-vaccination clones (roughly 95% CD4, roughly 90% CD8).

A remark on this clonotype: Its antigen is not known.

CDR3 length equals 14 residues. The germline V gene encodes CDR1 LGHDT and CDR2 YNNKEL (reference sequence). V was clipped by 6 bases and J by 3 bases, with 15 bases between them. Production of TCR cDNA was by 5'RACE template switching, which also added a universal primer site and UMIs. One entry per CDR3 protein, called by TCRdb with MiXCR from the 5' RACE reads. The sample contains 450,000 to 550,000 distinct CDR3 sequences, 21% of which appear only once. The genes are TRBV3-1 and TRBJ2-7; D is perhaps TRBD1 (6 bases). This material consisted of PBMCs, taken roughly 20 days after the first yellow fever vaccination. The sequence was obtained from a man aged 18 to 30 who received the YFV17D yellow fever vaccine. The CDR3 protein is CASSPNRAFYEQYF. The DNA of the CDR3 is TGTGCCAGCAGTCCTAACAGGGCCTTCTACGAGCAGTACTTC.